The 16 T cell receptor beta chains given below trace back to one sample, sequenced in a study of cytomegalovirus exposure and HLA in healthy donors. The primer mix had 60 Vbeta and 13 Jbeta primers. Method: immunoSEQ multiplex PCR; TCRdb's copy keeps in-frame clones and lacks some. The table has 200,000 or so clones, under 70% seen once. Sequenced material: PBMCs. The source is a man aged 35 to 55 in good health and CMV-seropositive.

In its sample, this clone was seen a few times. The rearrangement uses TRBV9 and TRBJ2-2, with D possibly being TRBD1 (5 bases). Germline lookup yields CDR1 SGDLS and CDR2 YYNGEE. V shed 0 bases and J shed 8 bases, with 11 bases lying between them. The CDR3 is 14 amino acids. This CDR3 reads CASSVEDSGGELFF. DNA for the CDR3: TGTGCCAGCAGCGTAGAAGACAGTGGAGGGGAGCTGTTTTTT. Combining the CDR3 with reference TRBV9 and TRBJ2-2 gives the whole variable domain DSGVTQTPKHLITATGQRVTLRCSPRSGDLSVYWYQQSLDQGLQFLIQYYNGEERAKGNILERFSAQQFPDLHSELNLSSLELGDSALYFCASSVEDSGGELFFGEGSRLTVL.

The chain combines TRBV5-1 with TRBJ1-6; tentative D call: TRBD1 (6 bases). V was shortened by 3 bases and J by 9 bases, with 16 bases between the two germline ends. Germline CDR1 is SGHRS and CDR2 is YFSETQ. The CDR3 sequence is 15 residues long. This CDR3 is CASSSLGTHSSPLHF. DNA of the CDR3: TGCGCCAGCAGCTCTCTCGGGACACATTCTTCACCCCTCCACTTT.

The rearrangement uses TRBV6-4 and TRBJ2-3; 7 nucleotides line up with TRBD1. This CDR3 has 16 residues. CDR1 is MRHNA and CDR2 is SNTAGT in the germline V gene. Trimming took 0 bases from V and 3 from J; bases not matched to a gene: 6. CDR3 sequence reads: CASSDSSRGHTDTQYF. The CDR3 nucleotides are TGTGCCAGCAGTGACTCGAGTAGGGGGCATACAGATACGCAGTATTTT.

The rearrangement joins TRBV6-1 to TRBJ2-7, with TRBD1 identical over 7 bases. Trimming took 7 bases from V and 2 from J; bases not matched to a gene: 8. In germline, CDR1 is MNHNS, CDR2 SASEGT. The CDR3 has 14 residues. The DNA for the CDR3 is TGTGCCAGCACCCAAAGGGGGACAGCCTACGAGCAGTACTTC. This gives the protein CASTQRGTAYEQYF.

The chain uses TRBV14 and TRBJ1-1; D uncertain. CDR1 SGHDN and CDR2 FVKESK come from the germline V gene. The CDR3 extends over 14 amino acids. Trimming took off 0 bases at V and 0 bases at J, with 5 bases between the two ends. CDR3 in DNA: TGTGCCAGCAGCCAAGACAGGCTGAACACTGAAGCTTTCTTT. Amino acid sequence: CASSQDRLNTEAFF.

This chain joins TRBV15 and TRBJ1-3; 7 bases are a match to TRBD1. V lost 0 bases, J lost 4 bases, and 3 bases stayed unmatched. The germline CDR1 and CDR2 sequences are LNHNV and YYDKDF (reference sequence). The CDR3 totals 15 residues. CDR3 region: CATSRDEGAGNTIYF. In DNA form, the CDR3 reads TGTGCCACCAGCAGAGATGAGGGGGCGGGAAACACCATATATTTT.

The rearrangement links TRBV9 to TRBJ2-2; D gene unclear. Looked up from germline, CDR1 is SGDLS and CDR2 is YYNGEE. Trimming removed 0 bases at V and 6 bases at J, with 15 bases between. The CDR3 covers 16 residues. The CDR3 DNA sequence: TGTGCCAGCAGCGTAGGGCAGCGAACGTCCTCCGGGGAGCTGTTTTTT. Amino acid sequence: CASSVGQRTSSGELFF.

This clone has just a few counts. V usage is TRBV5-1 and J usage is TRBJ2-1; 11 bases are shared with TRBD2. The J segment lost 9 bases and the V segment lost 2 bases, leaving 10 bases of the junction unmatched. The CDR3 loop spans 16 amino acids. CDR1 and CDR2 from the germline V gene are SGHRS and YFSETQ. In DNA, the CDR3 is TGCGCCAGCAGCTTATCACTAGCGGGGGACTTAGGTGAGCAGTTCTTC. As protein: CASSLSLAGDLGEQFF. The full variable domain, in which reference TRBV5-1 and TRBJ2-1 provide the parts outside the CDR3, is KAGVTQTPRYLIKTRGQQVTLSCSPISGHRSVSWYQQTPGQGLQFLFEYFSETQRNKGNFPGRFSGRQFSNSRSEMNVSTLELGDSALYLCASSLSLAGDLGEQFFGPGTRLTVL.

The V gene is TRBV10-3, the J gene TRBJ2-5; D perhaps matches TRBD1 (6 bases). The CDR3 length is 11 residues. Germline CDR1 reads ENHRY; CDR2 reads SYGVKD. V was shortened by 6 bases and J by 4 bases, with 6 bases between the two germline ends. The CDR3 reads CAIRTGETQYF. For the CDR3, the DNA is TGTGCCATCAGGACAGGAGAGACCCAGTACTTC.

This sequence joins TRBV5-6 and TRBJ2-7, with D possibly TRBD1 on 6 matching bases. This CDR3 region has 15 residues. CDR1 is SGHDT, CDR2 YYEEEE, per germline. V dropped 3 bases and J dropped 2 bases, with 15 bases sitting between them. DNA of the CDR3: TGTGCCAGCAGCTCGAGAGACAGGTGGACCTACGAGCAGTACTTC. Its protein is CASSSRDRWTYEQYF. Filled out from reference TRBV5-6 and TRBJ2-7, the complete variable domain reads DAGVTQSPTHLIKTRGQQVTLRCSPKSGHDTVSWYQQALGQGPQFIFQYYEEEERQRGNFPDRFSGHQFPNYSSELNVNALLLGDSALYLCASSSRDRWTYEQYFGPGTRLTVT.

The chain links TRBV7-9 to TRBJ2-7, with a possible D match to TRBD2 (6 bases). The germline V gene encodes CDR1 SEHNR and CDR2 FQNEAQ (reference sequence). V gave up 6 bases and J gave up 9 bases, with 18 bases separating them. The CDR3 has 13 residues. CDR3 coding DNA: TGTGCCAGCAGATCCGTGGAGGGCTGGGGGCAGTACTTC. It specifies CASRSVEGWGQYF.

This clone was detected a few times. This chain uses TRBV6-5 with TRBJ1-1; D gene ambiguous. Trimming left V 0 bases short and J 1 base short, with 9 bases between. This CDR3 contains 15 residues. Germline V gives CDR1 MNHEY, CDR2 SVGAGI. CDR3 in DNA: TGTGCCAGCAGTTACTCATTTTCAGGGAACACTGAAGCTTTCTTT. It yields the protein CASSYSFSGNTEAFF.

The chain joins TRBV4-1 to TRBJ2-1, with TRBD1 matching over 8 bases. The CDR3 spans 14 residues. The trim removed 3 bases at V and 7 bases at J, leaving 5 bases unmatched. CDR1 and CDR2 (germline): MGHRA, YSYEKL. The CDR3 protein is CASSQAGGWNEQFF. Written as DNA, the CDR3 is TGCGCCAGCAGCCAGGCAGGGGGCTGGAATGAGCAGTTCTTC.

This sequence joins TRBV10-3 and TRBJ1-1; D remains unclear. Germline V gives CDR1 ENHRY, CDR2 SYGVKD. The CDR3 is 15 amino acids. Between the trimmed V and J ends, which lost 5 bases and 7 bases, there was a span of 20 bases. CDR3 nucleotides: TGTGCCATCAGTACCCGAGAGGCCTGGCTGGGTGAAGCTTTCTTT. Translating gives CAISTREAWLGEAFF.

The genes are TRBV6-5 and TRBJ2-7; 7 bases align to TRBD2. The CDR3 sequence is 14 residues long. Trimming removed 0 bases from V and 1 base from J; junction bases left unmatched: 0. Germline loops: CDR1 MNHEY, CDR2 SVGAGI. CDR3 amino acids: CASSYSGGSYEQYF. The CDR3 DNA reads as TGTGCCAGCAGTTACTCCGGGGGGTCCTACGAGCAGTACTTC.

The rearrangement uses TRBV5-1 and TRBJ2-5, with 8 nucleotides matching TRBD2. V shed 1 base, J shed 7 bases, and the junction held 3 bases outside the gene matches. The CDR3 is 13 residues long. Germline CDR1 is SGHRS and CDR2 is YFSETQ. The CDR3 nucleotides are TGCGCCAGCAGCTTGTTTGCGGGGGGGACCCAGTACTTC. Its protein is CASSLFAGGTQYF.